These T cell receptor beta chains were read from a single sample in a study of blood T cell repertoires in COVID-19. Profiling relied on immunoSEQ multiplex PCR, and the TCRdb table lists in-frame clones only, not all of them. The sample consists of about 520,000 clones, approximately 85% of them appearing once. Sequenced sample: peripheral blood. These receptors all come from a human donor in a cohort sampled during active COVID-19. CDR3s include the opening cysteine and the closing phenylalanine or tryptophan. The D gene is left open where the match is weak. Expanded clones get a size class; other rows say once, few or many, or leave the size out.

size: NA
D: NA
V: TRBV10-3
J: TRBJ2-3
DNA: TGTGCCATCAGTGAGGTAGCGCCCCCCGAGTCAGATACGCAGTATTTT
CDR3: CAISEVAPPESDTQYF

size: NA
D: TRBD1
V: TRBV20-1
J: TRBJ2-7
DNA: TGCAGTGCTAGTGGGACAGGGGGCGTCTACGAGCAGTACTTC
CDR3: CSASGTGGVYEQYF

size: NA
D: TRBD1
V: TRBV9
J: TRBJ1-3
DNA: TGTGCCAGCAGCGTAGGACAGGGGCTGGGAAACACCATATATTTT
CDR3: CASSVGQGLGNTIYF

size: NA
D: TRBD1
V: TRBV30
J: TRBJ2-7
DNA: TGTGCCTGGAGTCGGACCTGGACAGGGGGATCCTACGAGCAGTACTTC
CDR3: CAWSRTWTGGSYEQYF

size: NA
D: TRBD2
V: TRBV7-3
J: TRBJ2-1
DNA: TGTGCCAGCAGCTTATTTTTCGCGTTGGGAGGGTCCAATGAGCAGTTCTTC
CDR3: CASSLFFALGGSNEQFF

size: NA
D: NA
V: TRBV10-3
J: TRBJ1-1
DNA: TGTGCCATCAGTGGAGGGGCGGGAACTGAAGCTTTCTTT
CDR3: CAISGGAGTEAFF

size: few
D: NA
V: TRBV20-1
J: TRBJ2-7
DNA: TGCAGTGCTAGTGACAGCTCCTACGAGCAGTACTTC
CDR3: CSASDSSYEQYF

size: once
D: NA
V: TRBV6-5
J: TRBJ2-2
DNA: TGTGCCAGCAGTTACTCCTTTACGGGTTCCGGGGAGCTGTTTTTT
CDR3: CASSYSFTGSGELFF

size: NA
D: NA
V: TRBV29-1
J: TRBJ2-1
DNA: TGCAGCGTTGAATTACAACGAAATGAGCAGTTCTTC
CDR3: CSVELQRNEQFF

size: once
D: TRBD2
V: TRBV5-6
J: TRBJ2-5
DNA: TGTGCCAGCAGCTTACTCGGGAGGGAAGAAGGGGAGACCCAGTACTTC
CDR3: CASSLLGREEGETQYF

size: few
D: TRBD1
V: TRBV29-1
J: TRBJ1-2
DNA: TGCAGCGTAGCGACAGGGGGCGGGCTTGGCTATGGCTACACCTTC
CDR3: CSVATGGGLGYGYTF

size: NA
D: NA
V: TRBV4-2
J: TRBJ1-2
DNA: TGTGCCAGCAGCCAATCCGGGGACTATGGCTACACCTTC
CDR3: CASSQSGDYGYTF

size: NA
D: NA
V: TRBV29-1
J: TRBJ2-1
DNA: TGCAGCTGGGCTAGCGCGAGACACAATGAGCAGTTCTTC
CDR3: CSWASARHNEQFF

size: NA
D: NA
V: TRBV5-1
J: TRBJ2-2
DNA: TGCGCCAGCAGCTTGGGGCACACCGGGGAGCTGTTTTTT
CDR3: CASSLGHTGELFF

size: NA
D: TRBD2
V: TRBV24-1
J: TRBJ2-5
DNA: TGTGCCACCAGTGATGCGGGGGAGGAGACCCAGTACTTC
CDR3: CATSDAGEETQYF

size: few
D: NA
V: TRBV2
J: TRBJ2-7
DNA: TGTGCCAGCAGCCGCGACAGGCCCTACGAGCAGTACTTC
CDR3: CASSRDRPYEQYF

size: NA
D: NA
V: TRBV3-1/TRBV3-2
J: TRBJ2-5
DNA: TGTGCCAGCACCCCGGGGAGCCTAGAGACCCAGTACTTC
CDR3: CASTPGSLETQYF

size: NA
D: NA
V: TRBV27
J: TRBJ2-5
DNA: TGTGCCAGCAGCTCTGTTTCCCAAGAGACCCAGTACTTC
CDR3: CASSSVSQETQYF

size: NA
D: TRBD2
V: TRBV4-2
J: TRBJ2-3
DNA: TGTGCCAGCAGCCGAAGGCGGGAGTCAGATACGCAGTATTTT
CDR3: CASSRRRESDTQYF

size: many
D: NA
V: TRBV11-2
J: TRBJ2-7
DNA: TGTGCCAGCAGCTCGCTCCGGTACGAGCAGTACTTC
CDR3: CASSSLRYEQYF

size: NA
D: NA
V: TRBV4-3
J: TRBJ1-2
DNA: TGCGCCAGCAGCCATAACCCCTCAGGATCCTATGGCTACACCTTC
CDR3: CASSHNPSGSYGYTF

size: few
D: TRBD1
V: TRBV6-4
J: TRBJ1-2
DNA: TGTGCCAGCAGCCCGAGCTCCCTGGGACAGGGGGACTATGGCTACACCTTC
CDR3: CASSPSSLGQGDYGYTF

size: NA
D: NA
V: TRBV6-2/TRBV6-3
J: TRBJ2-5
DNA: TGTGCCAGCAGTTACGTGGCGGGACAAGAGACCCAGTACTTC
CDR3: CASSYVAGQETQYF

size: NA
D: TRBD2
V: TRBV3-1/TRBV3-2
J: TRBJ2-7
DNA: TGTGCCAGCAGCCAAGATCTAGCGGGAGGTCGGTACGAGCAGTACTTC
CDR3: CASSQDLAGGRYEQYF

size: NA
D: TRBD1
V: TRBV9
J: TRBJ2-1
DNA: TGTGCCAGCAGCTCGACAGGGATTGGGTCACACAATGAGCAGTTCTTC
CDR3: CASSSTGIGSHNEQFF

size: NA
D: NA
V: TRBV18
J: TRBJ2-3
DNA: TGTGCCAGCTCACCGCGACAGGCTAGCACAGATACGCAGTATTTT
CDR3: CASSPRQASTDTQYF

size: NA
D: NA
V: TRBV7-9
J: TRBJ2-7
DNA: TGTGCCAGCAGCTTAGGGGTAGGGGGATCCGAGCAGTACTTC
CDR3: CASSLGVGGSEQYF

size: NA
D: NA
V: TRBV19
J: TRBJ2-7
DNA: TGTGCCAGTAGAAAGGCGGGACTCCCCGAGCAGTACTTC
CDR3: CASRKAGLPEQYF

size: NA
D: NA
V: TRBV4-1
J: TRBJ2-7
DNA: TGCGCCAGCAGCCAAGAGTTTAGCCAGTCTTACGACGAGCAGTACTTC
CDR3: CASSQEFSQSYDEQYF

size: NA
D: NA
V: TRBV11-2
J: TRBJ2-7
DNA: TGTGCCAGCAGCTCGGACTGGTTCTCCTACGAGCAGTACTTC
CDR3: CASSSDWFSYEQYF

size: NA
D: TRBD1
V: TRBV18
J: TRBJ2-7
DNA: TGTGCCAGCTCACCCATGGGACAGGGACCCTACGAGCAGTACTTC
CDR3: CASSPMGQGPYEQYF

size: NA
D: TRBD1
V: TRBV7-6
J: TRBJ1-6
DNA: TGTGCCAGCAGCTTAGACAGGGGGTATGAATCACCCCTCCACTTT
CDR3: CASSLDRGYESPLHF

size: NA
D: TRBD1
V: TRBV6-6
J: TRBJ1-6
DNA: TGTGCCAGCAGTCGAAAGAGGACAGGCCAAAATTCACCCCTCCACTTT
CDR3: CASSRKRTGQNSPLHF

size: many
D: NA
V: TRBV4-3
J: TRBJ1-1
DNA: TGCGCCAGCAGCCAAGCGCTAAGACAGGACACGGACACTGAAGCTTTCTTT
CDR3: CASSQALRQDTDTEAFF

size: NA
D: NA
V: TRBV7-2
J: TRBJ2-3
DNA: TGTGCCAGCAGCTTAGGGGGCTCCTACACAGATACGCAGTATTTT
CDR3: CASSLGGSYTDTQYF

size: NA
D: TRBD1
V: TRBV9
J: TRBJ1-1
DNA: TGTGCCAGCAGCTTTTACCCCTTGATCAAGGGACAGGACACTGAAGCTTTCTTT
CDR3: CASSFYPLIKGQDTEAFF

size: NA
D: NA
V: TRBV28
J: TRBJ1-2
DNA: TGTGCCAGCAGTTTACTCGGTGCACGGACTCAAGGTTGGCGGCACGGCTACACCTTC
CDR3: CASSLLGARTQGWRHGYTF

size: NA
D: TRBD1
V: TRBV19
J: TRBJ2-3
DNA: TGTGCCAGTAGTGAAATAGGGGGCGTAGAGGCAGATACGCAGTATTTT
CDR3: CASSEIGGVEADTQYF

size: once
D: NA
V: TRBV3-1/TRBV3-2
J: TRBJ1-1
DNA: TGTGCCAGCAGCCCTACAGGGCTTCAGGGAATCACTGAAGCTTTCTTT
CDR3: CASSPTGLQGITEAFF

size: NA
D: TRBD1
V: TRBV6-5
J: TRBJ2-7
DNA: TGTGCCAGCAGTAACGACAGGGGGTACGAGCAGTACTTC
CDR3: CASSNDRGYEQYF

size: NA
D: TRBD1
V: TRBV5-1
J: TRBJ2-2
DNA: TGCGCCAGCAGCTCCAGACAGGGGGCTGGCGGGGAGCTGTTTTTT
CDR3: CASSSRQGAGGELFF

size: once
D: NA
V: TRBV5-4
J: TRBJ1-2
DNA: TGTGCCAGCAGCTTGGACGGGAGTGGCTACACCTTC
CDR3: CASSLDGSGYTF

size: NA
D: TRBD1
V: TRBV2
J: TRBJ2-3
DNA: TGTGCCAGCAGTGAACCGGGACAGGGTTCTGATACGCAGTATTTT
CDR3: CASSEPGQGSDTQYF

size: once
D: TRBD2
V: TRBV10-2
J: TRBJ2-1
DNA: TGCGCCAGTAGGGATACCGGGACTAGCGGGACGCAGTTCTTC
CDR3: CASRDTGTSGTQFF

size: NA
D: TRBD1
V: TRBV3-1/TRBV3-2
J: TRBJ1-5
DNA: TGTGCCAGCAGCCGGGGGGCAGGGGGTCAGCCCCAGCATTTT
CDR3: CASSRGAGGQPQHF

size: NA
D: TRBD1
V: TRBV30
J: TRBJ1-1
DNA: TGTGCCTGGGCCCAGGGTTGGGACAGGGGTGACACTGAAGCTTTCTTT
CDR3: CAWAQGWDRGDTEAFF

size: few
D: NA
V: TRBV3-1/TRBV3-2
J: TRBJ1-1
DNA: TGTGCCAGCAGCCGGACAGCGAACACTGAAGCTTTCTTT
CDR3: CASSRTANTEAFF

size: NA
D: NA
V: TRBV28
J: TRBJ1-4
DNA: TGTGCCAGCAGTCCCCGTATGCTCCGGGACACCTTAAAACTGTTTTTT
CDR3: CASSPRMLRDTLKLFF

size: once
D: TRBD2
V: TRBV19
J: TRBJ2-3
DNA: TGTGCCAGTAGGAGGGCGGGGGAGCAGTATTTT
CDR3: CASRRAGEQYF

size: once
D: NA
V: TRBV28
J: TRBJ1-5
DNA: TGTGCCAGCAGTTCCCTAGCGGACCCCTATCAGCCCCAGCATTTT
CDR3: CASSSLADPYQPQHF

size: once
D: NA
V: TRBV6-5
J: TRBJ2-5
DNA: TGTGCCAGCAGTAGCCAGGGGATCCACCAAGAGACCCAGTACTTC
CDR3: CASSSQGIHQETQYF

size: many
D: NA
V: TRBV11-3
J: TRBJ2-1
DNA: TGTGCCAGCAGCTTCGGGGGAAGCCGATGGGGTGAGCAGTTCTTC
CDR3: CASSFGGSRWGEQFF

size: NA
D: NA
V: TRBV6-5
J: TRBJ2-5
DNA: TGTGCCAGCAGTTACGAGGGTTACCAAGAGACCCAGTACTTC
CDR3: CASSYEGYQETQYF

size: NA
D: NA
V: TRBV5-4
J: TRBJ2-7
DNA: TGTGCCAGCAGCCAGGACTTACGCTACGAGCAGTACTTC
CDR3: CASSQDLRYEQYF